Shown below are 4 T cell receptor beta chains from a single sample sequenced in a study of T-cell memory formation after mild COVID-19 (dated by TCRdb to the early 2020s). The library was obtained by 5' RACE. The sequencer listed for this sample is Illumina NovaSeq 6000. TCRdb reran the public reads through fastp at Q25 and MiXCR, keeping productive beta chains. Each record represents a unique CDR3 protein, reported with the most common genes and DNA among its rows. This sample is represented by 550,000 to 600,000 distinct CDR3 sequences; 15% to 20% of them were singletons. The ten largest clones capture about 8.6% of the sample. The specimen was PBMCs or a T cell subset sorted from them (not recorded which). The origin of the receptors is an adult woman who had mild COVID-19 (a few samples of this study predate the infection). The sample titles of this study are shuffled in the database, so cell type and time point are left out; the donor was told from shared clones.

The chain combines TRBV5-1 with TRBJ2-5; no clear D gene. CDR1 is SGHRS, CDR2 YFSETQ, per germline. V gave up 0 bases and J gave up 5 bases, with 11 bases separating them. This CDR3 has 14 amino acids. For the CDR3, the DNA is TGCGCCAGCAGCTTGGTCGGCGATGCGGAGACCCAGTACTTC. Its protein is CASSLVGDAETQYF.

The CDR3 reads CATSDFRGLAAPYNEQFF. The CDR3 region has the DNA TGTGCCACCAGTGATTTCCGCGGACTAGCGGCCCCCTACAATGAGCAGTTCTTC. The rearrangement links TRBV24-1 to TRBJ2-1, with 10 bases fitting TRBD2. Germline assignment: CDR1 KGHDR and CDR2 SFDVKD. The V and J ends lost 1 base and 2 bases, in that order; junction bases with no gene match: 7. The CDR3 has 18 residues.

V usage is TRBV7-2 and J usage is TRBJ2-1; D ambiguous. The CDR3 spans 15 residues. V was clipped by 3 bases and J by 9 bases, with 18 bases between them. Germline loops: CDR1 SGHTA, CDR2 FQGNSA. The CDR3 sequence: CASSFFSSGMGEQFF. DNA for the CDR3: TGTGCCAGCAGCTTTTTTTCGTCTGGTATGGGTGAGCAGTTCTTC.

The chain recombines TRBV7-6 with TRBJ2-1, with TRBD2 identical over 7 bases. Germline CDR1 is SGHVS and CDR2 is FNYEAQ. V lost 0 bases and J lost 5; bases outside the gene matches: 4. There are 15 residues in the CDR3. CDR3 loop: CASSLASSGNNEQFF. CDR3 bases: TGTGCCAGCAGCTTAGCGTCTAGCGGCAACAATGAGCAGTTCTTC.